The next 14 T cell receptor beta chains were all read from a single sample in a study of identical twins. TCRdb reanalysed the 5' RACE reads using MiXCR and keeps one entry per CDR3 protein. The table shows 1.5 million to 2 million distinct CDR3 sequences, with roughly 35% occurring only once. Sequencing used cord blood. The receptors stem from a newborn girl in good health.

The V call is TRBV30, the J call TRBJ2-7, with D possibly being TRBD1 (6 bases). The CDR3 covers 13 residues. With 0 bases removed from V and 2 bases from J, the gap between germline ends came to 8 bases. Germline V CDR1 and CDR2: GTSNPN, SVGIG (reference sequence). The CDR3 coding sequence is TGTGCCTGGAGTGTGGGACAAACCTACGAGCAGTACTTC. Protein product: CAWSVGQTYEQYF. Supplemented by reference TRBV30 and TRBJ2-7, the full variable domain reads SQTIHQWPATLVQPVGSPLSLECTVEGTSNPNLYWYRQAAGRGLQLLFYSVGIGQISSEVPQNLSASRPQDRQFILSSKKLLLSDSGFYLCAWSVGQTYEQYFGPGTRLTVT.

The chain links TRBV7-2 to TRBJ2-7; a weak D match, TRBD2 (6 bases). With 4 bases removed from V and 6 bases from J, the gap between germline ends came to 22 bases. From germline, CDR1 is SGHTA and CDR2 FQGNSA. The CDR3 is 16 residues long. The CDR3 bases are TGTGCCAGCAGCTCAAACCGGGCGGGGCCCACCTTCGAGCAGTACTTC. Its protein product is CASSSNRAGPTFEQYF. Variable domain in full (rest from reference TRBV7-2 and TRBJ2-7): GAGVSQSPSNKVTEKGKDVELRCDPISGHTALYWYRQSLGQGLEFLIYFQGNSAPDKSGLPSDRFSAERTGGSVSTLTIQRTQQEDSAVYLCASSSNRAGPTFEQYFGPGTRLTVT.

This clonotype came up a few times. This chain links TRBV20-1 with TRBJ1-1, with TRBD1 identical over 7 bases. Germline trimming cut 3 bases from V and 5 bases from J; bases unmatched to any gene: 6. The CDR3 length is 13 residues. CDR1 is DFQATT and CDR2 is SNEGSKA in the germline V gene (reference sequence). The CDR3 sequence: CSARATGLTEAFF. DNA of the CDR3: TGCAGTGCTAGGGCGACAGGGTTGACTGAAGCTTTCTTT.

The chain carries TRBV6-1 and TRBJ2-3; 8 bases are a match to TRBD1. V shed 4 bases, J shed 4 bases, and the junction held 4 bases outside the gene matches. Germline-derived CDR1 and CDR2 are MNHNS and SASEGT. This CDR3 spans 14 amino acids. CDR3 sequence: CASSAGGWADTQYF. The CDR3 DNA is TGTGCCAGCAGTGCAGGGGGCTGGGCAGATACGCAGTATTTT.

In its sample, this clonotype was seen once. At one end, the junction sequence differs from germline, possibly due to a read error. The chain joins TRBV5-1 to TRBJ2-7; possibly TRBD1 or TRBD2 for D (5 bases each). Per the germline V gene, CDR1 is SGHRS and CDR2 is YFSETQ. The CDR3 sequence is 14 residues long. In DNA, the CDR3 is TGCGCCAGCAACTTGGGGGACGGCTCCTACGAGCAGTACTTC. Protein: CASNLGDGSYEQYF.

The CDR3 sequence: CASSPTLAGGLPNEQFF. As DNA, the CDR3 is TGCGCCAGCAGTCCGACGTTAGCGGGGGGCCTCCCTAATGAGCAGTTCTTC. This chain links TRBV4-1 with TRBJ2-1, with 10 bases that match TRBD2. Losses at the gene ends were 6 bases for V and 7 bases for J; bases not matched to a gene: 15. Germline CDR1 MGHRA, CDR2 YSYEKL. This CDR3 has 17 residues.

This clonotype occurred once. The chain combines TRBV30 with TRBJ1-2; no clear D gene. The CDR3 is 11 residues long. V lost 7 bases to trimming and J lost 8 bases, with 14 bases between them. From germline, CDR1 is GTSNPN and CDR2 SVGIG (reference sequence). In DNA form, the CDR3 reads TGTGCCTTTTCCGAGTTTAGGGGCTACACCTTC. Protein: CAFSEFRGYTF.

This chain connects TRBV4-1 to TRBJ2-5; D gene uncertain. V lost 1 base and J lost 7, with 13 bases in between. Germline V gives CDR1 MGHRA, CDR2 YSYEKL. The CDR3 contains 14 residues. CDR3 DNA: TGCGCCAGCAGCCAAGGGTCGGGCCTCGGGACCCAGTACTTC. It encodes CASSQGSGLGTQYF.

This chain uses TRBV19 with TRBJ2-7, with D unresolved. The CDR3 has 12 amino acids. Between the trimmed V and J ends, which lost 9 bases and 7 bases, there was a span of 16 bases. Germline CDR1 is LNHDA and CDR2 is SQIVND (reference sequence). In DNA form, the CDR3 reads TGTGCCAGCGGGTACTCCTACAATGAGCAGTACTTC. Its protein is CASGYSYNEQYF.

This clonotype was seen more than once but under ten times. The chain carries TRBV2 and TRBJ2-3; 8 bases map to TRBD2. Germline V CDR1 and CDR2: SNHLY, FYNNEI. The CDR3 runs to 17 residues. Germline trimming cut 8 bases from V and 5 bases from J; bases unmatched to any gene: 18. CDR3: CASRPLGSGRGIDTQYF. For the CDR3, the DNA is TGTGCCAGCCGCCCCCTGGGGAGCGGGAGAGGGATAGATACGCAGTATTTT.

This clonotype was counted only a few times. This rearrangement joins TRBV12-3 or TRBV12-4 to TRBJ2-5; 8 nucleotides align to TRBD1. This CDR3 region has 15 residues. Trimming removed 2 bases from V and 5 bases from J; junction bases left unmatched: 7. CDR3 in amino acids: CASSLQGAIQETQYF. The CDR3 nucleotides are TGTGCCAGCAGTTTACAGGGGGCGATTCAGGAGACCCAGTACTTC.

Concerning this clonotype itself: This may be a read error, as it is one base from a much larger clone. The V call is TRBV5-1, the J call TRBJ2-1; D unclear. From germline, CDR1 is SGHRS and CDR2 YFSETQ. V lost 6 bases and J lost 10, with 23 bases in between. CDR3 length equals 15 residues. This CDR3 is CASKKQPGITYEQFF. DNA of the CDR3: TGCGCCAGCAAAAAACAACCCGGCATTACCTACGAGCAGTTCTTC. The variable domain in full, with the rest retrieved from reference TRBV5-1 and TRBJ2-1, is KAGVTQTPRYLIKTRGQQVTLSCSPISGHRSVSWYQQTPGQGLQFLFEYFSETQRNKGNFPGRFSGRQFSNSRSEMNVSTLELGDSALYLCASKKQPGITYEQFFGPGTRLTVL.

This chain uses TRBV19 with TRBJ2-1; D is undetermined. V lost 5 bases to trimming and J lost 10 bases, with 12 bases between them. Germline CDR1 LNHDA, CDR2 SQIVND (reference sequence). This CDR3 comprises 12 residues. CDR3 sequence (DNA): TGTGCCAGTAGTGGAGCGTGGAGCGAGCAGTTCTTC. Protein product: CASSGAWSEQFF. Full variable domain (missing parts from reference TRBV19 and TRBJ2-1): DGGITQSPKYLFRKEGQNVTLSCEQNLNHDAMYWYRQDPGQGLRLIYYSQIVNDFQKGDIAEGYSVSREKKESFPLTVTSAQKNPTAFYLCASSGAWSEQFFGPGTRLTVL.

The V and J genes are TRBV12-3 or TRBV12-4 and TRBJ2-4; TRBD1 matches at 8 bases. The V segment lost 7 bases and the J segment 1 base; nucleotides outside the gene matches: 9. The CDR3 totals 16 residues. Written as DNA, the CDR3 is TGTGCCAGCACTTCCCTCCAGGGGGCGGCCAAAAACATTCAGTACTTC. This codes for CASTSLQGAAKNIQYF.